Listed here are 28 T cell receptor beta chains from one sample, sequenced in a study of blood T cell repertoires in COVID-19. The table came from immunoSEQ multiplex PCR; TCRdb's copy has only in-frame clones and leaves some out. This table holds under 200,000 clones, under 80% found once. The sample comprised peripheral blood. The receptors were gathered from a man between 65 and 85 years old with acute or convalescent COVID-19.

The chain has TRBV5-6 and TRBJ1-1; 8 bases fit TRBD1. V shed 3 bases, J shed 7 bases, and the junction held 5 bases outside the gene matches. This CDR3 comprises 13 residues. Germline V gene sequence: CDR1 SGHDT, CDR2 YYEEEE. CDR3 nucleotide sequence: TGTGCCAGCAGCTACTGGACAGGGCATGAAGCTTTCTTT. Encoded protein: CASSYWTGHEAFF. Full variable domain (missing parts from reference TRBV5-6 and TRBJ1-1): DAGVTQSPTHLIKTRGQQVTLRCSPKSGHDTVSWYQQALGQGPQFIFQYYEEEERQRGNFPDRFSGHQFPNYSSELNVNALLLGDSALYLCASSYWTGHEAFFGQGTRLTVV.

The chain uses TRBV27 and TRBJ2-5; D unclear. Germline CDR1 is MNHEY and CDR2 is SMNVEV (reference sequence). This CDR3 has 15 residues. V lost 0 bases, J lost 1 base, and 9 bases lay in between. CDR3 DNA: TGTGCCAGCAGTTTATCTTGGCAGATCCAAGAGACCCAGTACTTC. Its protein is CASSLSWQIQETQYF.

The V gene is TRBV29-1, the J gene TRBJ1-2; TRBD1 agrees at 10 bases. V was pared by 5 bases and J by 8 bases, with 14 bases of the junction left unmatched. CDR1 is SQVTM, CDR2 ANQGSEA, per germline. The CDR3 runs to 15 residues. The CDR3 loop reads CSVPAQRTGGEGYTF. DNA for the CDR3: TGCAGCGTTCCAGCCCAGAGGACAGGGGGAGAGGGCTACACCTTC.

The chain combines TRBV5-1 with TRBJ2-3, with 8 bases aligning to TRBD2. V gave up 1 base and J gave up 4 bases; unmatched junction bases: 5. Looked up from germline, CDR1 is SGHRS and CDR2 is YFSETQ. This CDR3 region has 15 residues. CDR3 region: CASSLRAGGSDTQYF. The CDR3 DNA reads as TGCGCCAGCAGCTTGAGGGCGGGAGGTTCAGATACGCAGTATTTT.

The CDR3 DNA is TGCGCCAGCAGCCAAGAAGGGACAGGGGCAGTGGTGGGGAAACTGTTTTTT. The encoded protein is CASSQEGTGAVVGKLFF. The V and J genes are TRBV4-1 and TRBJ1-4, with TRBD1 matching over 10 bases. V trimming: 0 bases; J trimming: 11 bases; junction bases outside the gene matches: 12. This CDR3 has 17 amino acids. CDR1 MGHRA and CDR2 YSYEKL come from the germline V gene.

The rearrangement joins TRBV5-1 to TRBJ1-2; no clear D gene. The ends were cut back, 2 bases at V and 2 bases at J, with 13 bases in the middle. The germline gives CDR1 SGHRS, CDR2 YFSETQ. The CDR3 loop spans 15 amino acids. The DNA for the CDR3 is TGCGCCAGCAGCTTTCGAGGGCCACTCAACTATGGCTACACCTTC. It specifies CASSFRGPLNYGYTF.

This chain uses TRBV5-1 with TRBJ2-7; possible D gene TRBD2, 6 bases. The CDR3 totals 12 residues. CDR1 is SGHRS, CDR2 YFSETQ, per germline. Trimming cost V 0 bases and J 5 bases, with 6 bases left between them. In DNA, the CDR3 is TGCGCCAGCAGCTTGGTAGCGGACGAGCAGTACTTC. This encodes CASSLVADEQYF.

The rearrangement uses TRBV6-2 or TRBV6-3 and TRBJ2-7; D gene uncertain. This CDR3 has 11 residues. CDR1 and CDR2 (germline): MNHEY, SVGEGT. V gave up 4 bases and J gave up 3 bases, with 4 bases separating them. The DNA of the CDR3 is TGTGCCAGCAGTTTACACTACGAGCAGTACTTC. It yields the protein CASSLHYEQYF.

Only a few counts were recorded for this clone. This chain connects TRBV19 to TRBJ1-2; D gene unclear. In germline, CDR1 is LNHDA, CDR2 SQIVND (reference sequence). The CDR3 is 15 residues long. Trimming shortened V by 7 bases and J by 0 bases, and 15 bases separated the two germline ends. The CDR3 DNA reads TGTGCCAGTACGGCGAGGGTCCTCTCTAACTATGGCTACACCTTC. Its translation: CASTARVLSNYGYTF.

This rearrangement joins TRBV24-1 to TRBJ2-3, with TRBD2 identical over 15 bases. J gave up 4 bases and V 1 base, and 5 bases lay outside the gene matches. Germline V CDR1 and CDR2: KGHDR, SFDVKD. This CDR3 region has 18 residues. The CDR3 DNA reads TGTGCCACCAGTGATTTTGGGACTAGCGGGAGGAGCCCAGATACGCAGTATTTT. It yields the protein CATSDFGTSGRSPDTQYF.

The rearrangement links TRBV3-1 (or the pseudogene TRBV3-2) to TRBJ1-2; weak D call: TRBD1 (6 bases). Trimming removed 3 bases at V and 4 bases at J, with 18 bases between. The germline V gene has CDR1 LGHDT and CDR2 YNNKEL (reference sequence). This CDR3 comprises 16 residues. The CDR3 sequence: CASSHSWGGGGYGYTF. CDR3 DNA sequence: TGTGCCAGCAGCCACAGCTGGGGGGGCGGGGGCTATGGCTACACCTTC.

This clone has a handful of counts. The J gene is TRBJ2-7, the V gene TRBV7-6, with 16 nucleotides matching TRBD2. Trimming cost V 5 bases and J 4 bases; bases outside gene matches: 5. In germline, CDR1 is SGHVS, CDR2 FNYEAQ. This CDR3 spans 16 amino acids. This CDR3 reads CASSPGTSGRVYEQYF. For the CDR3, the DNA is TGTGCCAGCAGCCCCGGGACTAGCGGGAGGGTTTACGAGCAGTACTTC.

There are a few counts of this clone. V gene TRBV5-4 combines with J gene TRBJ1-1, with 8 positions matching TRBD1. Germline V gene data show CDR1 as SGHNT and CDR2 as YYREEE (reference sequence). Trimming at V came to 4 bases and at J to 0 bases, leaving 8 bases not matched to a gene. The length of the CDR3 is 16 residues. The CDR3 region has the DNA TGTGCCAGCAGCCAAGGACAGGGAACTTTGAACACTGAAGCTTTCTTT. This codes for CASSQGQGTLNTEAFF.

The rearrangement uses TRBV3-1 (or the pseudogene TRBV3-2) and TRBJ1-2; D uncertain. The CDR3 loop spans 14 amino acids. Trimming left V 2 bases short and J 5 bases short, with 12 bases between. The germline V gene has CDR1 LGHDT and CDR2 YNNKEL (reference sequence). The CDR3 nucleotides read TGTGCCAGCAGCCAAAGCGGGGTAGGATATGGCTACACCTTC. Translated: CASSQSGVGYGYTF.

This clone occurred once. The V call is TRBV13, the J call TRBJ2-3; TRBD1 aligns across 8 bases. V lost 5 bases to trimming and J lost 4 bases; unmatched junction nucleotides: 2. Germline CDR1 reads PRHDT; CDR2 reads FYEKMQ (reference sequence). This CDR3 spans 13 amino acids. As DNA, the CDR3 is TGTGCCAGCAGCCCAGGGGGCGCAGATACGCAGTATTTT. Protein: CASSPGGADTQYF.

V is TRBV15 and J is TRBJ2-3; 9 nucleotides match TRBD1. Germline V lookup: CDR1 LNHNV, CDR2 YYDKDF (reference sequence). V was clipped by 9 bases and J by 2 bases; unmatched bases: 6. The CDR3 consists of 14 residues. Here the CDR3 reads CATSRDRATDTQYF. The CDR3 DNA is TGTGCCACGAGCCGGGACAGGGCCACAGATACGCAGTATTTT. The full variable domain, rest sourced from reference TRBV15 and TRBJ2-3, is DAMVIQNPRYQVTQFGKPVTLSCSQTLNHNVMYWYQQKSSQAPKLLFHYYDKDFNNEADTPDNFQSRRPNTSFCFLDIRSPGLGDTAMYLCATSRDRATDTQYFGPGTRLTVL.

J is TRBJ2-1 and V is TRBV14, with D perhaps matching TRBD1 (5 bases). There are 13 residues in the CDR3. V was shortened by 1 base and J by 7 bases, with 8 bases between the two germline ends. Germline V gives CDR1 SGHDN, CDR2 FVKESK. CDR3 in amino acids: CASSQVQGNEQFF. The DNA of the CDR3 is TGTGCCAGCAGCCAAGTCCAGGGAAATGAGCAGTTCTTC.

The chain joins TRBV4-1 to TRBJ1-3, with 7 bases matching TRBD1. The V gene end was trimmed by 5 bases and the J gene end by 3 bases; junction bases not matched to a gene: 4. The CDR3 covers 14 residues. Per the germline V gene, CDR1 is MGHRA and CDR2 is YSYEKL. The CDR3 region is CASSAQGGGNTIYF. Here the CDR3 DNA reads TGCGCCAGCAGCGCTCAGGGGGGTGGAAACACCATATATTTT.

The genes are TRBV5-1 and TRBJ2-3, with TRBD2 matching 11 bases. This CDR3 has 15 amino acids. V was pared by 4 bases and J by 2 bases, with 3 bases of the junction left unmatched. CDR1 is SGHRS and CDR2 is YFSETQ in the germline V gene. CDR3: CASSTSGGTTDTQYF. The CDR3 DNA sequence: TGCGCCAGCAGCACTAGCGGGGGAACCACAGATACGCAGTATTTT. The complete variable domain, with remaining parts taken from reference TRBV5-1 and TRBJ2-3, reads KAGVTQTPRYLIKTRGQQVTLSCSPISGHRSVSWYQQTPGQGLQFLFEYFSETQRNKGNFPGRFSGRQFSNSRSEMNVSTLELGDSALYLCASSTSGGTTDTQYFGPGTRLTVL.

The chain has TRBV25-1 and TRBJ2-5, with D perhaps TRBD1 (6 bases). Germline CDR1 and CDR2: MGHDK and SYGVNS. The CDR3 sequence is 13 residues long. Trimming cost V 6 bases and J 2 bases, with 10 bases left between them. The CDR3 spells CASRRTVQETQYF. CDR3 in DNA: TGTGCCAGCAGGCGGACAGTTCAAGAGACCCAGTACTTC.

This chain joins TRBV27 and TRBJ2-5; 9 nucleotides line up with TRBD2. V shed 5 bases and J 5 bases; nucleotides not matched to a gene: 15. The CDR3 spans 17 residues. Germline CDR1 MNHEY, CDR2 SMNVEV (reference sequence). CDR3 protein: CASSPPVFGGGVETQYF. CDR3 coding DNA: TGTGCCAGCAGTCCCCCGGTGTTTGGCGGGGGGGTCGAGACCCAGTACTTC.

The chain has TRBV6-2 or TRBV6-3 and TRBJ2-1; 10 nucleotides align to TRBD2. Germline lookup yields CDR1 MNHEY and CDR2 SVGEGT. Unmatched junction bases numbered 12, after V lost 5 bases and J lost 8 bases. The CDR3 extends over 16 amino acids. In DNA, the CDR3 is TGTGCCAGCAGTAGCGGGAGGGCCGATCTTTCTTATGAGCAGTTCTTC. Translated, it gives CASSSGRADLSYEQFF.

V and J are TRBV5-1 and TRBJ2-2; the D is unclear. The CDR3 sequence is 15 residues long. CDR1 and CDR2 (germline): SGHRS, YFSETQ. Trimming shortened V by 0 bases and J by 1 base, and 7 bases separated the two germline ends. CDR3 bases: TGCGCCAGCAGCTTGGTAGCCAAGAACACCGGGGAGCTGTTTTTT. Translation: CASSLVAKNTGELFF.

The rearrangement uses TRBV7-9 and TRBJ1-5, with a weak D call TRBD1 (6 bases). Looked up from germline, CDR1 is SEHNR and CDR2 is FQNEAQ (reference sequence). Trimming shortened V by 4 bases and J by 3 bases, and 13 bases separated the two germline ends. The CDR3 has 15 amino acids. As DNA, the CDR3 is TGTGCCAGCAGCTCAGTCACAGGGAACAATCAGCCCCAGCATTTT. Its translation is CASSSVTGNNQPQHF.

This chain links TRBV27 with TRBJ1-3; TRBD1 matches 9 bases. V shed 0 bases, J shed 3 bases, and the junction held 3 bases outside the gene matches. The germline V gene has CDR1 MNHEY and CDR2 SMNVEV (reference sequence). The CDR3 is 16 residues long. CDR3 protein: CASSLSGTGFGNTIYF. CDR3 sequence (DNA): TGTGCCAGCAGTTTATCCGGGACAGGGTTTGGAAACACCATATATTTT.

This clone was seen only once. The J gene is TRBJ2-1, the V gene TRBV6-5, with 7 bases lining up with TRBD2. The germline V gene has CDR1 MNHEY and CDR2 SVGAGI. The CDR3 runs to 13 residues. The V segment lost 8 bases and the J segment 4 bases; nucleotides outside the gene matches: 5. CDR3 nucleotides: TGTGCCAGCGGCCTAGCGGTATACAATGAGCAGTTCTTC. Translation gives CASGLAVYNEQFF.

The genes are TRBV6-5 and TRBJ2-3; 7 nucleotides match TRBD1. The CDR3 has 15 amino acids. Germline values: CDR1 MNHEY, CDR2 SVGAGI. With V trimmed by 4 bases and J by 4 bases, 8 bases remained unmatched. CDR3 nucleotides: TGTGCCAGCAGTTTAGAACAGGGGATTGCAGATACGCAGTATTTT. This encodes CASSLEQGIADTQYF.

The CDR3: CASSIIRQPQHF. CDR3 bases: TGTGCCAGTAGTATAATCAGACAGCCCCAGCATTTT. The chain links TRBV19 to TRBJ1-5; D gene unclear. Germline V lookup: CDR1 LNHDA, CDR2 SQIVND (reference sequence). CDR3 length: 12 residues. Trimming pared 2 bases from V and 7 bases from J, leaving 6 bases between.